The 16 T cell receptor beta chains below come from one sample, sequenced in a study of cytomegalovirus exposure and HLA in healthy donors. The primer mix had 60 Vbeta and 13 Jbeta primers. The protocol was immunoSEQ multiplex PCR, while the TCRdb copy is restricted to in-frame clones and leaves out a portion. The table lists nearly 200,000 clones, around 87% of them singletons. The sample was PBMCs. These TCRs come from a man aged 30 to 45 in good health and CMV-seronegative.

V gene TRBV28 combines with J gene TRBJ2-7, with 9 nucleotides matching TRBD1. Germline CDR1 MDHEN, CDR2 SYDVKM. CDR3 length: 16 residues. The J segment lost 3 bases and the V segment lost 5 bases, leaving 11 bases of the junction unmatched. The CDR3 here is CASSSTGTGKIYEQYF. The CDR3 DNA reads TGTGCCAGCAGTAGTACGGGGACAGGGAAGATCTACGAGCAGTACTTC.

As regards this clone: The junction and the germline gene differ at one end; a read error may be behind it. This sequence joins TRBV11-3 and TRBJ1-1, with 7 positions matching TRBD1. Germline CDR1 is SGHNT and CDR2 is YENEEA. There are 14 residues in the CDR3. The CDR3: CVSRRDSLNTEAFF. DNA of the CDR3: TGTGTCAGCAGACGGGACAGCCTGAACACTGAAGCTTTCTTT.

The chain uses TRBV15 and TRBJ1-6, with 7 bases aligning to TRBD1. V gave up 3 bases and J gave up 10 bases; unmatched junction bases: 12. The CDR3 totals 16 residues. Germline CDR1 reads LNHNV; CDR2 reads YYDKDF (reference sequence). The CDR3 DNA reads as TGTGCCACCAGCAGGCTGGCGACAGGGACCTCGTCACCCCTCCACTTT. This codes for CATSRLATGTSSPLHF.

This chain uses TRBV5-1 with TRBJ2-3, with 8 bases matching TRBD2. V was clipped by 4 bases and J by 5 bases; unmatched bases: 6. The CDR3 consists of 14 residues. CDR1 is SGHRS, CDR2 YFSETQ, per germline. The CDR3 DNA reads TGCGCCAGCAGCATGGGACGGGGGGGAGATACGCAGTATTTT. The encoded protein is CASSMGRGGDTQYF. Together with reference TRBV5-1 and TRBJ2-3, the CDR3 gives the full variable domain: KAGVTQTPRYLIKTRGQQVTLSCSPISGHRSVSWYQQTPGQGLQFLFEYFSETQRNKGNFPGRFSGRQFSNSRSEMNVSTLELGDSALYLCASSMGRGGDTQYFGPGTRLTVL.

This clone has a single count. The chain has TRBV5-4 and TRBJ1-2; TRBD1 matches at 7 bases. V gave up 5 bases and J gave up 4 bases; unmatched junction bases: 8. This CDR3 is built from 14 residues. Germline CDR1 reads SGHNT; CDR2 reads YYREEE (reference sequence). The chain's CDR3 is CASRVRGRAYGYTF. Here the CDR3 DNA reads TGTGCCAGCAGGGTAAGGGGGCGAGCCTATGGCTACACCTTC.

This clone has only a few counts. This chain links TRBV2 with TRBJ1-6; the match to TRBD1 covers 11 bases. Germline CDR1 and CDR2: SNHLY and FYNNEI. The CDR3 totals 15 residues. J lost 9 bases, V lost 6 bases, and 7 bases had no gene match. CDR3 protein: CASREDRGQGSPLHF. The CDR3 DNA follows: TGTGCCAGCAGGGAGGACAGGGGGCAGGGTTCACCCCTCCACTTT.

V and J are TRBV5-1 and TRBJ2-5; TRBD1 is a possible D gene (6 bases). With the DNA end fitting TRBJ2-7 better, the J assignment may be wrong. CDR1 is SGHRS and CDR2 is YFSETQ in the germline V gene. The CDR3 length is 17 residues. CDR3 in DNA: TGCGCCAGCAGCTTGGAGACAGGTATAATGGAGCCCTACGAGCAGTACTTC. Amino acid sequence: CASSLETGIMEPYEQYF.

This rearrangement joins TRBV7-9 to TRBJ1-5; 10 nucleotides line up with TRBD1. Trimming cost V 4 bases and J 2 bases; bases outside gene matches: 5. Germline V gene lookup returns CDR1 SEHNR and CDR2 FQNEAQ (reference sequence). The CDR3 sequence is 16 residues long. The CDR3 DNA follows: TGTGCCAGCAGCTCCCTCGGACAGGGGGGCAATCAGCCCCAGCATTTT. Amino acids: CASSSLGQGGNQPQHF.

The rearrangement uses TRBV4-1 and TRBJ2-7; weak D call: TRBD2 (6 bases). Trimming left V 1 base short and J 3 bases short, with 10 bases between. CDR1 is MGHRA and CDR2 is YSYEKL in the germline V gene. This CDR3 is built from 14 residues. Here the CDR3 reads CASSQVAGNYEQYF. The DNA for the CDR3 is TGCGCCAGCAGCCAAGTTGCGGGGAACTACGAGCAGTACTTC.

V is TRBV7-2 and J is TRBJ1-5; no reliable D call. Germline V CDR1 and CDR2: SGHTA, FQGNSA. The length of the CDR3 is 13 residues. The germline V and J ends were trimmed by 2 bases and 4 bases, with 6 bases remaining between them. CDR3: CASSLSLNQPQHF. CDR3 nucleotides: TGTGCCAGCAGCTTAAGCCTGAATCAGCCCCAGCATTTT.

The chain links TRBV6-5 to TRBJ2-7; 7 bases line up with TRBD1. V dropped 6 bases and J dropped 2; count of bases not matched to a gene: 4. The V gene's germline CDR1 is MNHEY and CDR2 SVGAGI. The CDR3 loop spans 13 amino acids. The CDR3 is CASRGTDAYEQYF. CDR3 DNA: TGTGCCAGCAGAGGGACAGACGCCTACGAGCAGTACTTC.

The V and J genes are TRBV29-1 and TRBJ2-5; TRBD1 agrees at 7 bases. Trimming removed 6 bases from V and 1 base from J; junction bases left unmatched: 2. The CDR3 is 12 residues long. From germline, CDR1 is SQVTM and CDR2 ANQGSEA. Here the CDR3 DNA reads TGCAGCGTGGGACAGTTCCAAGAGACCCAGTACTTC. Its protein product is CSVGQFQETQYF. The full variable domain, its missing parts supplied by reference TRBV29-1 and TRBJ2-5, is SAVISQKPSRDICQRGTSLTIQCQVDSQVTMMFWYRQQPGQSLTLIATANQGSEATYESGFVIDKFPISRPNLTFSTLTVSNMSPEDSSIYLCSVGQFQETQYFGPGTRLLVL.

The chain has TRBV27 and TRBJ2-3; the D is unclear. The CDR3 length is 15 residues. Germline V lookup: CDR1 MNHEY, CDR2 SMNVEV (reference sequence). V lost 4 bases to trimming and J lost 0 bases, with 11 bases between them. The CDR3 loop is CASSSPGTSTDTQYF. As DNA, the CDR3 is TGTGCCAGCAGTTCCCCAGGTACTAGCACAGATACGCAGTATTTT.

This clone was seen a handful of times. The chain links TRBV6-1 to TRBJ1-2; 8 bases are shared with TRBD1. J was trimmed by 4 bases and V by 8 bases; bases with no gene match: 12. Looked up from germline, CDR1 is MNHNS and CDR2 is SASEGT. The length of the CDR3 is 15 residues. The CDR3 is CASVKRQGSFYGYTF. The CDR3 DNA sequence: TGTGCCAGCGTAAAACGACAGGGGTCTTTCTATGGCTACACCTTC.

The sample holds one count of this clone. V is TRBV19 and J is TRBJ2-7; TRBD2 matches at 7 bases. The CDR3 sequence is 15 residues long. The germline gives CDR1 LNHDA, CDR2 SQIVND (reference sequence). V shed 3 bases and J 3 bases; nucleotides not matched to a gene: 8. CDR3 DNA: TGTGCCAGTAGTATGGGGAGCGGGATCGGCTACGAGCAGTACTTC. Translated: CASSMGSGIGYEQYF.

In nucleotides, the CDR3 is TGTGCCAGCAGTTTCTCCGGGATACCCTACGAGCAGTACTTC. Amino acid sequence: CASSFSGIPYEQYF. This chain connects TRBV28 to TRBJ2-7; a possible D gene is TRBD2 (5 bases). Trimming stripped 3 bases from V and 2 bases from J, with 11 bases between. This CDR3 region has 14 residues. CDR1 and CDR2 from the germline V gene are MDHEN and SYDVKM.